This T cell receptor beta chain came from a study of T cell responses to AZD1222 COVID-19 vaccine (dated by TCRdb to about 2021). About the study as a whole: Because spike-specific TCR depth and breadth did not differ between the two schedules, AZD1222 recipients who got a second dose at roughly 4 weeks were pooled with those who got a second dose at roughly 12 weeks. Trial participants were enrolled by age into subgroups of 18-55, 56-69 and 70-plus years, and around 140, 26 and 57 TCR-sequenced participants, respectively, were included in these subgroups. A total of approximately 240 trial participants underwent TCR sequencing, of whom under 220 had received two doses of AZD1222 and around 25 had received two doses of the MenACWY control vaccine.

Via the germline V gene (reference sequence), CDR1 is LGHDT and CDR2 YNNKEL. Cut back by 4 bases and 1 base, the V and J ends lie 5 bases apart. The CDR3 has 12 amino acids, counting the end cysteine and phenylalanine. Just the 36-base CDR3 DNA is kept, in frame starting at base 1. The CDR3 regions of human TCRbeta chains were analyzed by immunosequencing. On the authors' methods: TCRs in the repertoires were compared against a reference library of SARS-CoV-2-specific TCRs that had been generated with the MIRA antigen-specificity platform. Breadth was defined as the fraction of unique TCRs that were SARS-CoV-2-associated, and depth was defined as the fraction of total T cells that were SARS-CoV-2-associated. Using the MIRA data, every spike-specific TCR was mapped to the spike region that the TCR reacted to and assigned to either a CD4 or a CD8 class. Log10-transformed breadth and depth values were compared by one-way ANOVA with Sidak's multiple comparisons tests. This immuneACCESS table, as held by TCRdb, lists in-frame sequences with V and J called but not all clones. Of the missing ones, under half trace to an unresolved V gene in checked studies; the others have no known cause. V and J calls plus clone size are reproduced from that table; the DNA served to infer D and trimming. This sample holds 110,000 or so clones; 70% to 90% were observed only once. The ten top clones hold 9.4% of the sample.

The time point tag for this specimen amounts to: baseline before first vaccination. Samples from vaccinated people were obtained from the UK trials COV001 and COV002, which included a single-blind randomized controlled phase 2/3 trial of AZD1222 (ChAdOx1 nCoV-19) in healthy adults. For TCRbeta chain sequencing, PBMC samples from trial participants were taken at day 0 and at day 28 after the second dose. Overall study results and their limits: In the small 56-69-year group, the increase in depth fell short of significance, most likely because of low power. No day 14 peak-response samples were available, so repertoires were characterized only after the peak T cell response. Reportedly, almost half of the unique spike-specific TCRs recognized epitopes lying outside the regions that are mutated in the B.1.351 and B.1.1.7 variants. The vaccine-associated CD4 TCRs covered the entire spike protein, and the dominant responses fell in regions 160-218 and 743-854. Most participants were white British and females outnumbered males, and the authors suggested that clonal diversity may have been underestimated. Conclusions about previously exposed vaccinees were limited because only a handful of AZD1222 recipients were SARS-CoV-2 seropositive at baseline. After two AZD1222 doses, both the breadth and the depth of spike-specific TCRs were significantly higher than at day 0 and than in MenACWY recipients.

For this clone: Which antigen it targets is not known. Base qualities are not at hand, and no much larger clone is one base apart.

The sample consisted of peripheral blood, taken on day 0 of AZD1222 vaccination. The V and J genes are TRBV3-1 (or the pseudogene TRBV3-2) and TRBJ2-7, and the D gene may be TRBD1, 5 bases matching. The origin of this receptor is an adult in good health. The CDR3 in this case is CASSPGSYEQYF. The nucleotide sequence reads TGTGCCAGCAGCCCAGGGTCCTACGAGCAGTACTTC.